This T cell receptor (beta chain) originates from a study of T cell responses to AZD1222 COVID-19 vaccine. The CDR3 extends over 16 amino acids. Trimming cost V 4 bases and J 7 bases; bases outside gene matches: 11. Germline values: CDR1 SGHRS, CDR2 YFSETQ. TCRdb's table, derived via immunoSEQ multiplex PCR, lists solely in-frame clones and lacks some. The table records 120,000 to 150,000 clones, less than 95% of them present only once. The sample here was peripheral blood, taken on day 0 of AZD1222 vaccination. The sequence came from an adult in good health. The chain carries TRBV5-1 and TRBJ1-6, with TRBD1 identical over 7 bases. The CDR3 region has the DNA TGCGCCAGCAGCAACCTCGGGACAGAACCAAATTCACCCCTCCACTTT. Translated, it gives CASSNLGTEPNSPLHF. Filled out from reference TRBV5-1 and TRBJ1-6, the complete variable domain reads KAGVTQTPRYLIKTRGQQVTLSCSPISGHRSVSWYQQTPGQGLQFLFEYFSETQRNKGNFPGRFSGRQFSNSRSEMNVSTLELGDSALYLCASSNLGTEPNSPLHFGNGTRLTVT.